This T cell receptor beta chain was identified during a study of cytomegalovirus exposure and HLA in healthy donors. Study-level points and caveats: The classifier reportedly diagnosed cytomegalovirus status with high specificity and sensitivity. A prior analysis recorded that most TCR beta V segments were productive about 87% or about 30% of the time. Later on, analysis showed that most CMV-associated TCR beta chains appeared to be HLA-restricted.

The primer mix had 60 Vbeta and 13 Jbeta primers. Repertoires were generated with immunoSEQ multiplex PCR, while TCRdb's copy carries only in-frame clones and drops some. The table lists 40,000 or so clones. As regards this clone: Its matching antigen is unknown.

Unmatched junction bases numbered 4, after V lost 1 base and J lost 8 bases. CDR1 and CDR2 (germline): SGHVS, FQNEAQ. The CDR3 is 14 amino acids. V gene TRBV7-8 combines with J gene TRBJ1-2; TRBD1 matches 10 bases. The sequencing sample was made of PBMCs. The receptor comes from a male donor in good health and CMV-seronegative. The CDR3 here is CASSLDGTGAGYTF. CDR3 bases: TGTGCCAGCAGCTTAGATGGGACAGGGGCCGGCTACACCTTC.